One and the same sample provided the 24 T cell receptor beta chains below, sequenced in a study of cytomegalovirus exposure and HLA in healthy donors (dated by TCRdb to the late 2010s). The library was made by the immunoSEQ multiplex PCR assay. The multiplex PCR relied on a mix of 60 forward primers for TCR Vbeta segments and 13 reverse primers for TCR Jbeta segments. In its TCRdb copy, this immuneACCESS table keeps in-frame sequences only and misses some clones. Where compared with another copy, unresolved V genes explain less than half of these, and the others have no known cause. The sample table shows 200,000 to 300,000 clones, and 82% are seen once. The ten largest clones take up 5% to 6.5% of the sample. Material: PBMCs. These receptors all stem from a woman between 40 and 50 years old in good health and CMV-seropositive.

The chain links TRBV6-5 to TRBJ2-2, with 7 nucleotides matching TRBD1. Germline V gene lookup returns CDR1 MNHEY and CDR2 SVGAGI. Trimming took 4 bases from V and 6 from J; bases not matched to a gene: 2. The CDR3 is 13 residues long. This CDR3 reads CASSSTGSGELFF. The CDR3 nucleotides are TGTGCCAGCAGTTCGACAGGGTCCGGGGAGCTGTTTTTT.

The chain carries TRBV27 and TRBJ2-1; TRBD1 is a possible D gene (5 bases). V was clipped by 9 bases and J by 5 bases, with 17 bases between them. Germline V CDR1 and CDR2: MNHEY, SMNVEV (reference sequence). This CDR3 is 14 amino acids long. The CDR3 here is CASRPLAGHNEQFF. CDR3 DNA: TGTGCCAGTCGCCCTCTGGCAGGGCACAATGAGCAGTTCTTC.

The CDR3 DNA is TGTGCCACCAGCAGGGCCCCAGACAGACGCTCTGGAAACACCATATATTTT. Protein: CATSRAPDRRSGNTIYF. The genes are TRBV15 and TRBJ1-3; TRBD1 might be the D (5 bases). Germline CDR1 LNHNV, CDR2 YYDKDF (reference sequence). Trimming removed 3 bases from V and 0 bases from J, with 15 bases in between. The CDR3 totals 17 residues.

The rearrangement links TRBV19 to TRBJ1-5, with TRBD1 as a possible D gene (6 bases). The germline V and J ends were trimmed by 6 bases and 0 bases, with 15 bases remaining between them. This CDR3 region has 16 residues. The germline V gene encodes CDR1 LNHDA and CDR2 SQIVND (reference sequence). For the CDR3, the DNA is TGTGCCAGTAGAAGAACAGGGCAACGTAGCAATCAGCCCCAGCATTTT. Amino acid sequence: CASRRTGQRSNQPQHF. Variable domain in full (rest from reference TRBV19 and TRBJ1-5): DGGITQSPKYLFRKEGQNVTLSCEQNLNHDAMYWYRQDPGQGLRLIYYSQIVNDFQKGDIAEGYSVSREKKESFPLTVTSAQKNPTAFYLCASRRTGQRSNQPQHFGDGTRLSIL.

The genes are TRBV4-3 and TRBJ2-2; 13 nucleotides agree with TRBD2. This CDR3 comprises 17 residues. Trimming at V came to 4 bases and at J to 5 bases, leaving 7 bases not matched to a gene. Germline-derived CDR1 and CDR2 are LGHNA and YSLEER. CDR3: CASSRGLAGAGTGELFF. CDR3 coding DNA: TGCGCCAGCAGCCGTGGACTAGCGGGAGCGGGGACCGGGGAGCTGTTTTTT.

DNA of the CDR3: TGTGCCAGCAGCACCGGGACTAGCGGGGCCTACGAGCAGTACTTC. Translating gives CASSTGTSGAYEQYF. The V and J genes are TRBV7-2 and TRBJ2-7, with 13 bases that match TRBD2. The V gene's germline CDR1 is SGHTA and CDR2 FQGNSA. V lost 5 bases and J lost 2; bases outside the gene matches: 3. The CDR3 runs 15 residues. The variable domain in full, with the rest retrieved from reference TRBV7-2 and TRBJ2-7, is GAGVSQSPSNKVTEKGKDVELRCDPISGHTALYWYRQSLGQGLEFLIYFQGNSAPDKSGLPSDRFSAERTGGSVSTLTIQRTQQEDSAVYLCASSTGTSGAYEQYFGPGTRLTVT.

This chain uses TRBV5-1 with TRBJ1-2; TRBD1 matches 10 bases. J was trimmed by 2 bases and V by 6 bases; bases with no gene match: 4. Germline V gene sequence: CDR1 SGHRS, CDR2 YFSETQ. The CDR3 sequence is 14 residues long. This chain's CDR3 is CASTPGQGNYGYTF. In nucleotides, the CDR3 is TGCGCCAGCACTCCGGGACAGGGGAACTATGGCTACACCTTC.

The chain combines TRBV4-2 with TRBJ2-3; 9 positions agree with TRBD2. J gave up 4 bases and V 0 bases, and 8 bases lay outside the gene matches. Germline loops: CDR1 LGHNA, CDR2 YNFKEQ. CDR3 length equals 17 residues. CDR3 region: CASSQDELAGVADTQYF. The CDR3 nucleotides read TGTGCCAGCAGCCAAGATGAACTAGCGGGTGTTGCAGATACGCAGTATTTT.

The chain recombines TRBV4-2 with TRBJ2-4; 15 positions match TRBD2. The germline V gene has CDR1 LGHNA and CDR2 YNFKEQ. The CDR3 spans 18 residues. V lost 3 bases, J lost 5 bases, and 8 bases stayed unmatched. Here the CDR3 DNA reads TGTGCCAGCAGCCATAGGACTAGCGGGGGGGCAGGAGAAAACATTCAGTACTTC. It is translated as CASSHRTSGGAGENIQYF.

Regarding this clone: A junction boundary mismatches the germline segment, possibly from a read error. The chain has TRBV7-7 and TRBJ2-3; 7 bases map to TRBD2. The CDR3 is 15 residues long. Per germline, CDR1 SSHAT and CDR2 FNYEAQ (reference sequence). CDR3 sequence reads: CASSLEAGVSDTQYF. In nucleotides, the CDR3 is TGTGCTAGCAGCTTAGAGGCGGGAGTTTCAGATACGCAGTATTTT.

The sample holds a few counts of this clone. This chain joins TRBV7-6 and TRBJ2-7; 12 bases align to TRBD1. The germline V gene has CDR1 SGHVS and CDR2 FNYEAQ. The V gene end was trimmed by 0 bases and the J gene end by 9 bases; junction bases not matched to a gene: 9. The CDR3 has 16 residues. The CDR3 sequence: CASSLAQGQGARGQYF. The CDR3 region has the DNA TGTGCCAGCAGCTTAGCGCAGGGACAGGGGGCTCGGGGGCAGTACTTC.

This chain connects TRBV29-1 to TRBJ1-2, with a possible D match to TRBD1 (5 bases). Per germline, CDR1 SQVTM and CDR2 ANQGSEA. This CDR3 comprises 12 residues. V was trimmed by 8 bases and J by 8 bases, leaving 18 bases between them. CDR3 DNA sequence: TGCAGCTCCGCAGATGGGGGGGTAGGCTACACCTTC. It encodes CSSADGGVGYTF.

Written as DNA, the CDR3 is TGTGCCAGCAGCCCCGGGACTAGCGGGAACTTCGCCTACGAGCAGTACTTC. Its protein is CASSPGTSGNFAYEQYF. The V gene is TRBV21-1, the J gene TRBJ2-7; no DNA check was done on the table's D call, TRBD2. TRBV21-1 is assigned pseudogene status. The CDR3 sequence is 17 residues long.

As concerns this clone: A read error likely explains this, since a far larger clone differs by one base. This chain's CDR3 is CASSQRTGREQYF. In DNA, the CDR3 is TGTGCCAGCAGCCAACGTACAGGGCGAGAGCAGTACTTC. The J gene is TRBJ2-7, the V gene TRBV14, with TRBD1 as a possible D gene (6 bases). The V and J ends lost 2 bases and 7 bases respectively, with 12 bases between them. CDR3 length: 13 amino acids. Per germline, CDR1 SGHDN and CDR2 FVKESK.

The CDR3 loop reads CASSEGGQNYGYTF. Here the CDR3 DNA reads TGTGCCAGCAGTGAGGGGGGACAGAACTATGGCTACACCTTC. The chain joins TRBV9 to TRBJ1-2, with 7 bases fitting TRBD1. The CDR3 consists of 14 residues. V gave up 5 bases and J gave up 2 bases; unmatched junction bases: 6. Germline-derived CDR1 and CDR2 are SGDLS and YYNGEE.

This clone was seen a few times. The chain employs TRBV11-3 and TRBJ2-4, with D tentatively TRBD2 (6 bases). The V and J ends lost 2 bases and 1 base respectively, with 12 bases between them. The CDR3 has 16 residues. Germline V gene sequence: CDR1 SGHNT, CDR2 YENEEA. The CDR3 reads CASSLYGGGAKNIQYF. The DNA of the CDR3 is TGTGCCAGCAGCTTATACGGGGGAGGTGCCAAAAACATTCAGTACTTC.

The CDR3 DNA reads TGCGCCAGCAGCCAAGGACAGTTTAACTATGGCTACACCTTC. Protein product: CASSQGQFNYGYTF. The chain uses TRBV4-3 and TRBJ1-2; maybe TRBD1 (5 bases). The V end was cut by 1 base, the J end by 1 base, with 7 bases between. The CDR3 has 14 amino acids. Germline V gives CDR1 LGHNA, CDR2 YSLEER.

This clone turned up a few times. The chain uses TRBV5-6 and TRBJ1-2; D is unresolved. V was clipped by 2 bases and J by 7 bases, with 6 bases between them. Germline CDR1 reads SGHDT; CDR2 reads YYEEEE. CDR3 length equals 11 residues. DNA for the CDR3: TGTGCCAGCAGCTTTGGCAGTGGCTACACCTTC. It specifies CASSFGSGYTF.

The rearrangement links TRBV19 to TRBJ1-4; perhaps TRBD1 as D (5 bases). The CDR3 has 16 amino acids. V gave up 0 bases and J gave up 7 bases, with 15 bases separating them. Looked up from germline, CDR1 is LNHDA and CDR2 is SQIVND (reference sequence). The DNA for the CDR3 is TGTGCCAGTAGTATAGATCAACCAGGGATGCTTGAAAAACTGTTTTTT. It codes for CASSIDQPGMLEKLFF.

The gene calls are TRBV7-9 and TRBJ1-1; TRBD1 aligns across 8 bases. The CDR3 covers 14 residues. Trimming took 4 bases from V and 3 from J; bases not matched to a gene: 4. CDR1 and CDR2 from the germline V gene are SEHNR and FQNEAQ (reference sequence). The chain's CDR3 is CASSSGQGYTEAFF. The CDR3 bases are TGTGCCAGCAGCTCCGGACAGGGATACACTGAAGCTTTCTTT. The variable domain in full, with the rest retrieved from reference TRBV7-9 and TRBJ1-1, is DTGVSQNPRHKITKRGQNVTFRCDPISEHNRLYWYRQTLGQGPEFLTYFQNEAQLEKSRLLSDRFSAERPKGSFSTLEIQRTEQGDSAMYLCASSSGQGYTEAFFGQGTRLTVV.

V and J are TRBV5-1 and TRBJ1-1; TRBD1 aligns across 10 bases. Per germline, CDR1 SGHRS and CDR2 YFSETQ. The CDR3 runs to 17 residues. The V gene end was trimmed by 1 base and the J gene end by 1 base; junction bases not matched to a gene: 7. CDR3 sequence (DNA): TGCGCCAGCAGCTTGACGACAGGGGGCAAAGGGAACACTGAAGCTTTCTTT. Translation gives CASSLTTGGKGNTEAFF.

V usage is TRBV7-3 and J usage is TRBJ1-1; perhaps TRBD1 as D (5 bases). CDR1 SGHTA and CDR2 FQGTGA come from the germline V gene. The CDR3 covers 12 residues. V was pared by 4 bases and J by 12 bases, with 15 bases between. Here the CDR3 reads CASSSHGTPTFF. The CDR3 DNA is TGTGCCAGCAGCTCTCACGGGACTCCAACTTTCTTT.

This clone turned up a few times. This may be a read error, as it is one base from a much larger clone. V and J are TRBV13 and TRBJ1-1; D remains ambiguous. Germline V gives CDR1 PRHDT, CDR2 FYEKMQ (reference sequence). This CDR3 comprises 13 residues. CDR3 nucleotides: TGCGCCAGCAGCCCCTATAGGAACACTGAAGCTTTCTTT. Amino acid sequence: CASSPYRNTEAFF. Together with reference TRBV13 and TRBJ1-1, the CDR3 gives the full variable domain: AAGVIQSPRHLIKEKRETATLKCYPIPRHDTVYWYQQGPGQDPQFLISFYEKMQSDKGSIPDRFSAQQFSDYHSELNMSSLELGDSALYFCASSPYRNTEAFFGQGTRLTVV.

The chain uses TRBV6-6 and TRBJ1-1; D gene uncertain. The germline V and J ends were trimmed by 2 bases and 8 bases, with 12 bases remaining between them. Germline V lookup: CDR1 MNHNY, CDR2 SVGAGI (reference sequence). The CDR3 is 13 amino acids. The CDR3 protein is CASSYPGDREAFF. For the CDR3, the DNA is TGTGCCAGCAGTTACCCGGGAGACCGCGAAGCTTTCTTT.